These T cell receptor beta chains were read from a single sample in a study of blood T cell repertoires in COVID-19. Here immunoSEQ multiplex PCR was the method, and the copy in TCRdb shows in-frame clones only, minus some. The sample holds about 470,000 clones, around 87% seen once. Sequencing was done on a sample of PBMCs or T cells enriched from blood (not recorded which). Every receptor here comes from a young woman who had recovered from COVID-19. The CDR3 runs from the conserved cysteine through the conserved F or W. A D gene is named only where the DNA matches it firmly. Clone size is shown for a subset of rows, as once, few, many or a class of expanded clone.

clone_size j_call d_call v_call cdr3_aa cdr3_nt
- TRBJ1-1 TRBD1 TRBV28 CASSLIWGTDEAFF TGTGCCAGCAGTTTAATTTGGGGGACAGATGAAGCTTTCTTT
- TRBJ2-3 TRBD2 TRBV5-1 CASRNSLAGAGDTQYF TGCGCCAGCAGAAATAGCCTAGCGGGGGCCGGAGATACGCAGTATTTT
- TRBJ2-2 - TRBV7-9 CASTGVGDTGELFF TGTGCCAGCACGGGGGTCGGGGACACCGGGGAGCTGTTTTTT
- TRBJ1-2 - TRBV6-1 CASSDWPEVDGYTF TGTGCCAGCAGTGATTGGCCTGAGGTTGATGGCTACACCTTC
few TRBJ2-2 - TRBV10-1 CASSDIQGVIGNGELFF TGCGCCAGCAGTGACATCCAGGGTGTTATCGGTAACGGGGAGCTGTTTTTT
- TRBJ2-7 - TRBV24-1 CATSDSIGEVQYF TGTGCCACCAGTGATTCCATTGGTGAGGTGCAGTACTTC
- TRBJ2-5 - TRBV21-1 CASSKTTGEKRETQYF TGTGCCAGCAGCAAAACTACAGGGGAGAAGAGAGAGACCCAGTACTTC
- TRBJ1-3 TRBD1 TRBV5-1 CASSSFPPRQGAGNTIYF TGCGCCAGCAGCTCCTTTCCTCCGCGACAGGGAGCCGGAAACACCATATATTTT
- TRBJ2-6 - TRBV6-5 CASSPSYSGANVLTF TGTGCCAGCAGCCCCAGTTACTCTGGGGCCAACGTCCTGACTTTC
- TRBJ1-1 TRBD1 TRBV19 CASSTGLGTGLTEAFF TGTGCCAGTAGTACCGGGTTGGGGACAGGGCTCACTGAAGCTTTCTTT
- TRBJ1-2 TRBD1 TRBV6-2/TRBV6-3 CASSLAGGGYGYTF TGTGCCAGCAGTTTGGCAGGGGGCGGCTATGGCTACACCTTC
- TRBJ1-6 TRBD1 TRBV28 CASSFIQGANSPLHF TGTGCCAGCAGTTTCATTCAGGGGGCAAATTCACCCCTCCACTTT
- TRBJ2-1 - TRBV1 CTSSQPSATTGGVDEQFF TGCACCAGCAGCCAACCATCTGCAACGACAGGGGGCGTCGATGAGCAGTTCTTC
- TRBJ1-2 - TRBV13 CASSLGGAEGYTF TGTGCCAGCAGCTTAGGGGGGGCGGAAGGCTACACCTTC
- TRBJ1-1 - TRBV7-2 CASSSQGQVTEAFF TGTGCCAGCAGCTCGCAGGGGCAGGTCACTGAAGCTTTCTTT
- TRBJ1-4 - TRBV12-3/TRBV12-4 CASSLVLEKLFF TGTGCCAGCAGTTTAGTATTAGAAAAACTGTTTTTT
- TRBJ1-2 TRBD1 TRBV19 CASSDRGVEGYTF TGTGCCAGTAGTGACAGGGGTGTGGAGGGCTACACCTTC
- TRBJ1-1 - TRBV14 CASSQEFAGTEAFF TGTGCCAGCAGCCAAGAGTTCGCGGGCACTGAAGCTTTCTTT
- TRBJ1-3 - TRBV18 CASSRGQIDSGNTIYF TGTGCCAGCTCACGAGGACAGATCGACTCTGGAAACACCATATATTTT
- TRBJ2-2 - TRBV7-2 CASSPSGSDTGELFF TGTGCCAGCAGCCCAAGCGGGTCCGACACCGGGGAGCTGTTTTTT
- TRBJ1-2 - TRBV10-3 CAISEEGGGYGYTF TGTGCCATCAGTGAGGAGGGCGGTGGCTATGGCTACACCTTC
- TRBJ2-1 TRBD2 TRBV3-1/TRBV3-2 CASSHRGGSYNEQFF TGTGCCAGCAGCCACCGGGGGGGTTCCTACAATGAGCAGTTCTTC
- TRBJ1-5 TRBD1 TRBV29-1 CSARQGANQPQHF TGCAGCGCACGACAGGGGGCGAATCAGCCCCAGCATTTT
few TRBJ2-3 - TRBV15 CATSVLPTAGDTQYF TGTGCCACCAGCGTACTACCCACGGCGGGAGATACGCAGTATTTT
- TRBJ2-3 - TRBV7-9 CASSSKAIGTLWEDTQYF TGTGCCAGCAGCTCAAAGGCCATCGGGACTCTTTGGGAAGATACGCAGTATTTT
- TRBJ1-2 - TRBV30 CASLVTENYGYTF TGTGCCTCCCTCGTGACAGAGAACTATGGCTACACCTTC
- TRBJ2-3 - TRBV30 CAWRRLNTDTQYF TGTGCCTGGAGGAGGCTTAACACAGATACGCAGTATTTT
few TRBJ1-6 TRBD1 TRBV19 CASQFDRGVSSPLHF TGTGCCAGCCAATTCGACAGGGGGGTAAGTTCACCCCTCCACTTT
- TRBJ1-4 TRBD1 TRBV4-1 CASSQDWDRHLDEKLFF TGCGCCAGCAGCCAAGATTGGGACAGACACCTGGATGAAAAACTGTTTTTT
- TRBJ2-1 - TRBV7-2 CASSYQGYNEQFF TGTGCCAGCAGCTATCAGGGGTACAATGAGCAGTTCTTC
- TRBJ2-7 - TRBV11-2 CASSSTRRQGRGEQYF TGTGCCAGCAGCTCAACCCGGCGGCAGGGTAGAGGCGAGCAGTACTTC
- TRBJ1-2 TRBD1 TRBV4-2 CASSQQPGQTSGGYTF TGTGCCAGCAGCCAACAACCGGGACAGACCTCGGGTGGCTACACCTTC
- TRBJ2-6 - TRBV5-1 CASSLEHGANVLTF TGCGCCAGCAGCTTGGAACACGGGGCCAACGTCCTGACTTTC
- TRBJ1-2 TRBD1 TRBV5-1 CASSLETGNYGYTF TGCGCCAGCAGCTTGGAGACAGGGAACTATGGCTACACCTTC
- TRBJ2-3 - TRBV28 CASSFTGGLSGTDTQYF TGTGCCAGCAGTTTTACCGGGGGTCTATCGGGGACAGATACGCAGTATTTT
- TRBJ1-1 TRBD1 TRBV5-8 CASSSQTRTGKNTEAFF TGTGCCAGCAGCTCCCAGACCCGGACAGGGAAGAACACTGAAGCTTTCTTT
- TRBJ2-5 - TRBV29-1 CSVAPGPGETQYF TGCAGCGTTGCCCCTGGGCCCGGAGAGACCCAGTACTTC
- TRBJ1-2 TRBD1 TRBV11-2 CASSLGLPGGAYGYTF TGTGCCAGCAGCTTAGGCCTCCCAGGGGGCGCTTATGGCTACACCTTC
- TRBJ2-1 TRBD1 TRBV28 CASSPQGAVSYNEQFF TGTGCCAGCAGTCCTCAGGGGGCGGTTTCCTACAATGAGCAGTTCTTC
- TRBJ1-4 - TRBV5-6 CASSLRSEKLFF TGTGCCAGCAGCCTTAGGAGTGAAAAACTGTTTTTT
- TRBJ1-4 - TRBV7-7 CASSSAVGGNEKLFF TGTGCTAGCAGCTCGGCGGTAGGGGGAAATGAAAAACTGTTTTTT